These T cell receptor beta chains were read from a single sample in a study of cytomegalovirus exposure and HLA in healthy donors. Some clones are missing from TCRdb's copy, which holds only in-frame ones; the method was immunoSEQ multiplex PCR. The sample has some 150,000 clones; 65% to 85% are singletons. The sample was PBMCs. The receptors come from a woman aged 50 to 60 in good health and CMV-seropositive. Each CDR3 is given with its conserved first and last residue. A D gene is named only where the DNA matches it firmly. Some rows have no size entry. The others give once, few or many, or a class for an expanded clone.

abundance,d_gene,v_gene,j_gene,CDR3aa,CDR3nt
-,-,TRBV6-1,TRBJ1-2,CASSDFGPGGYTF,TGTGCCAGCAGTGATTTTGGTCCGGGGGGCTACACCTTC
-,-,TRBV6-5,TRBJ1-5,CASSGGARQPQHF,TGTGCCAGCAGTGGGGGGGCGCGGCAGCCCCAGCATTTT
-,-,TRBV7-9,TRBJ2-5,CASSLVSGGEATVETQYF,TGTGCCAGCAGCTTAGTTAGCGGCGGAGAGGCGACGGTAGAGACCCAGTACTTC
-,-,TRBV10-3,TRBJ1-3,CAISAQVSGNTIYF,TGTGCCATCAGTGCACAGGTCTCTGGAAACACCATATATTTT
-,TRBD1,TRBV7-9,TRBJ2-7,CSSSPPDREYEQYF,TGTTCCAGCAGCCCACCGGACAGGGAATACGAGCAGTACTTC
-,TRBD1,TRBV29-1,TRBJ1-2,CSVEPREGAFDNYGYTF,TGCAGCGTTGAACCGCGGGAGGGGGCTTTCGACAACTATGGCTACACCTTC
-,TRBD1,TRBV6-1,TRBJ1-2,CASSVSGTGAPYGYTF,TGTGCCAGCAGTGTATCTGGGACAGGGGCTCCCTATGGCTACACCTTC
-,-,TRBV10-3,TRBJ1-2,CAISEGLSGRNYGYTF,TGTGCCATCAGTGAGGGCCTGTCAGGTCGTAACTATGGCTACACCTTC
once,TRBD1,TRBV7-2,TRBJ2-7,CASSIDRALVYEQYF,TGTGCCAGCAGCATAGACAGGGCCCTGGTCTACGAGCAGTACTTC
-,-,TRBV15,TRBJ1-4,CATSRDHGVLNEKLFF,TGTGCCACCAGCAGAGATCACGGGGTTCTTAATGAAAAACTGTTTTTT
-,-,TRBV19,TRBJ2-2,CASHSPGTPDTGELFF,TGTGCCAGTCACTCCCCCGGGACACCAGACACCGGGGAGCTGTTTTTT
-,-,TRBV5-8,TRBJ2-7,CASSPGPGRSGYEQYF,TGTGCCAGCAGCCCCGGACCAGGAAGGAGCGGCTACGAGCAGTACTTC
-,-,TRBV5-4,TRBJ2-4,CASSHGGGKNIQYF,TGTGCCAGCAGCCATGGGGGCGGGAAAAACATTCAGTACTTC
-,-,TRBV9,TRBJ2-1,CASSVDAPGEQFF,TGTGCCAGCAGCGTAGACGCCCCCGGTGAGCAGTTCTTC
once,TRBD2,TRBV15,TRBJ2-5,CATSRDRAGGAETQYF,TGTGCCACCAGCAGAGATCGAGCGGGGGGGGCAGAGACCCAGTACTTC
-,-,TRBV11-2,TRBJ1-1,CASSFQGGNTEAFF,TGTGCCAGCAGCTTTCAGGGCGGGAACACTGAAGCTTTCTTT
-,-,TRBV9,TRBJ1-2,CASSVDGGGYTF,TGTGCCAGCAGCGTAGATGGGGGCGGCTACACCTTC
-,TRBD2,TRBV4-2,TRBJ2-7,CASSQHRDYSYEQYF,TGTGCCAGCAGCCAGCACCGGGACTATTCCTACGAGCAGTACTTC
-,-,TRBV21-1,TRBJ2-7,CATGSYEQYF,TGCGCGACAGGGAGCTACGAGCAGTACTTC
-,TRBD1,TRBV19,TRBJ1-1,CASTRQGTEAFF,TGTGCCAGTACAAGACAGGGCACTGAAGCTTTCTTT
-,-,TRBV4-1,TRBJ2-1,CASTREGGDEQFF,TGCGCCAGCACCCGGGAAGGGGGAGATGAGCAGTTCTTC
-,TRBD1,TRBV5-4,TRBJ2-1,CASSPYPDRDNEQFF,TGTGCCAGCAGCCCTTACCCGGACAGGGACAATGAGCAGTTCTTC
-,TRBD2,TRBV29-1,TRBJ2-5,CSVGSSGPRETQYF,TGCAGCGTTGGGTCTAGCGGGCCACGGGAGACCCAGTACTTC
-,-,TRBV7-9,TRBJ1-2,CASSLGAGQERYTF,TGTGCCAGCAGCTTAGGGGCGGGGCAGGAGAGGTACACCTTC
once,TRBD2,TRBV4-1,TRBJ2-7,CASSQRYASGRGSSSYEQYF,TGCGCCAGCAGCCAAAGGTATGCTAGCGGGAGAGGTAGCAGTTCCTACGAGCAGTACTTC
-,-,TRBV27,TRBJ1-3,CASSGGGYGGNTIYF,TGTGCCAGCAGCGGCGGTGGGTACGGTGGAAACACCATATATTTT
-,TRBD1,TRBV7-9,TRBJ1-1,CASSKLTGVGTEAFF,TGTGCCAGCAGCAAATTAACAGGGGTGGGGACTGAAGCTTTCTTT
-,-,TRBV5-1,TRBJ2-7,CATKLGAGEGYEQYF,TGCGCAACAAAGCTTGGGGCAGGGGAGGGCTACGAGCAGTACTTC
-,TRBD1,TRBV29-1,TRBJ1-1,CSVRITGGTEAFF,TGCAGCGTGAGGATTACAGGGGGCACTGAAGCTTTCTTT
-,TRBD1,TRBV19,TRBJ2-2,CASSIIPTGGLRNTGELFF,TGTGCCAGTAGTATCATACCGACAGGGGGTCTGCGAAACACCGGGGAGCTGTTTTTT
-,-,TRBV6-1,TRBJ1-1,CASSSGGEGTEAFF,TGTGCCAGCAGCTCTGGGGGGGAAGGGACTGAAGCTTTCTTT
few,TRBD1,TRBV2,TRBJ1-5,CASRGDRGPNQPQHF,TGTGCCAGCAGAGGGGACAGGGGTCCCAATCAGCCCCAGCATTTT
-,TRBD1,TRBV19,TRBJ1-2,CATEDRGLFGYTF,TGTGCCACCGAGGACAGGGGGCTGTTTGGCTACACCTTC
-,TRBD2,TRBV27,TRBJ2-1,CASSQYGTSGRGEQFF,TGTGCCAGCAGTCAATATGGGACTAGCGGGAGAGGTGAGCAGTTCTTC
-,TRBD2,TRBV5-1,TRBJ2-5,CASSLAGGPRETQYF,TGCGCCAGCAGCTTGGCGGGGGGGCCGAGAGAGACCCAGTACTTC
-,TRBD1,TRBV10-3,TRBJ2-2,CATWTGWAGTGELFF,TGTGCCACTTGGACAGGGTGGGCGGGCACCGGGGAGCTGTTTTTT
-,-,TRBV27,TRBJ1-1,CASSPLPGGPLEAFF,TGTGCCAGCAGTCCGTTACCCGGGGGGCCCCTTGAAGCTTTCTTT
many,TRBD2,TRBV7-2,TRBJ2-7,CASSPVAGGWEQYF,TGTGCCAGCAGCCCGGTAGCGGGAGGGTGGGAGCAGTACTTC
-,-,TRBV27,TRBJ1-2,CASRVGTTPNNYGYTF,TGTGCCAGCAGGGTCGGGACAACTCCAAATAACTATGGCTACACCTTC
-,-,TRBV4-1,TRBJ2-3,CASSRLAGQRVTDTQYF,TGCGCCAGCAGCCGCCTGGCCGGGCAGCGGGTCACAGATACGCAGTATTTT
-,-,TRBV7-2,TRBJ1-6,CASSLTVNNSPLHF,TGTGCCAGCAGCCTGACAGTTAATAATTCACCCCTCCACTTT
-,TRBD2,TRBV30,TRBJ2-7,CAWSSRGGPYEQYF,TGTGCCTGGTCATCCCGGGGAGGGCCCTACGAGCAGTACTTC
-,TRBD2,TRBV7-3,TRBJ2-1,CASSLGGEANEQFF,TGTGCCAGCAGCCTCGGGGGGGAGGCCAATGAGCAGTTCTTC
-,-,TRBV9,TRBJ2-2,CASSVAWAQNTGELFF,TGTGCCAGCAGCGTAGCTTGGGCCCAAAACACCGGGGAGCTGTTTTTT
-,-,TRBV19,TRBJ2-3,CASTGYTDTQYF,TGTGCCAGTACAGGCTACACAGATACGCAGTATTTT
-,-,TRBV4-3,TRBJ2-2,CASSPRRGTGELFF,TGCGCCAGCAGCCCCCGCAGGGGCACCGGGGAGCTGTTTTTT
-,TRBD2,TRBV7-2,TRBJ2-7,CASSMGLAGFSKEQYF,TGTGCCAGCAGCATGGGACTAGCGGGATTCTCTAAAGAGCAGTACTTC
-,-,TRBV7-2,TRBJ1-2,CASSFAPVNYGYTF,TGTGCCAGCAGCTTTGCCCCAGTTAACTATGGCTACACCTTC
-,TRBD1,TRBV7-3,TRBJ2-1,CASSPVGGRFEHKQFF,TGTGCCAGCAGCCCAGTAGGGGGCCGGTTCGAACATAAGCAGTTCTTC
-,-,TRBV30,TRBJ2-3,CAASVGPISSTDTQYF,TGTGCCGCCTCGGTGGGCCCTATTAGTAGCACAGATACGCAGTATTTT
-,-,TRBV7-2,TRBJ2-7,CASSLAPGDLTYSYEQYF,TGTGCCAGCAGCTTAGCGCCGGGGGACTTAACCTACTCCTACGAGCAGTACTTC